This is a list of T cell receptor beta chains from one sample in a study of PD-1 blockade in classical Hodgkin lymphoma. Generated by immunoSEQ multiplex PCR, the TCRdb table keeps only in-frame clones and is missing some. The table has about 100,000 clones, around 80% seen once; the top ten hold 12%. The input for sequencing was peripheral blood mononuclear cells (PBMCs), taken at baseline. All receptors derive from a human donor with classical Hodgkin lymphoma. Both conserved end residues are trimmed from each CDR3. Only some rows state a clone size, as once, few, many or a class for expanded clones.

clone size: -
V gene: TRBV30
CDR3 protein: AWSSAWGWLF

clone size: -
V gene: TRBV11-2
CDR3 protein: ASRSLAGVTNTGELF

clone size: -
V gene: TRBV5-4
CDR3 protein: ASSSRDSEETQY

clone size: many
V gene: TRBV4-2
CDR3 protein: ASSQASGGGPLNEQF

clone size: -
V gene: TRBV7-9
CDR3 protein: ASSKTVRGGDTGELF

clone size: -
V gene: TRBV7-9
CDR3 protein: ASSFPGQVSYEQY

clone size: once
V gene: TRBV30
CDR3 protein: AWSVGGNTIY

clone size: -
V gene: TRBV5-4
CDR3 protein: ASSRDSNQETQY

clone size: -
V gene: TRBV5-8
CDR3 protein: ASSSGVGGADYGYT

clone size: -
V gene: TRBV19
CDR3 protein: ASSIVTGNQAF

clone size: medium-sized
V gene: TRBV7-9
CDR3 protein: ASSLGSTPRYEQY

clone size: few
V gene: TRBV2
CDR3 protein: ASKRNSGNTIY

clone size: -
V gene: TRBV5-1
CDR3 protein: ASSSVGSGQGETQY

clone size: -
V gene: TRBV7-8
CDR3 protein: ASSWTSQAYEQY

clone size: -
V gene: TRBV28
CDR3 protein: ASSQRGQGYGYT

clone size: -
V gene: TRBV5-4
CDR3 protein: ASSLEGRGDYGYT

clone size: many
V gene: TRBV9
CDR3 protein: ASSEIGLDTDTQY

clone size: -
V gene: TRBV5-1
CDR3 protein: ASSLQRDSYEQY

clone size: -
V gene: TRBV30
CDR3 protein: AWSTRPTNSYEQY

clone size: -
V gene: TRBV2
CDR3 protein: ASSGDRAQEQF

clone size: once
V gene: TRBV5-4
CDR3 protein: ASSLDSFNSPLH

clone size: -
V gene: TRBV5-1
CDR3 protein: ASTRDFDLNEQF

clone size: few
V gene: TRBV5-1
CDR3 protein: ASSLDLAGMRAF

clone size: hyperexpanded
V gene: TRBV4-2
CDR3 protein: ASSPTGGRDGYT

clone size: -
V gene: TRBV27
CDR3 protein: ASSLRQGGLPQETQY

clone size: few
V gene: TRBV29-1
CDR3 protein: SVGASGKDTQY

clone size: -
V gene: TRBV7-2
CDR3 protein: ASSPGPIDATLNTEAF

clone size: -
V gene: TRBV23-1
CDR3 protein: ANYGGRVKLGDEWNTEAF

clone size: -
V gene: TRBV7-9
CDR3 protein: ASSPDTELYNEQF

clone size: -
V gene: TRBV18
CDR3 protein: ASSPQGGKEGYT

clone size: -
V gene: TRBV9
CDR3 protein: ASSVSSSPNSPLH

clone size: -
V gene: TRBV19
CDR3 protein: ASNDRTATDTQY

clone size: -
V gene: TRBV9
CDR3 protein: ASSVGTASNQPQH

clone size: -
V gene: TRBV29-1
CDR3 protein: SARQGANTEAF

clone size: -
V gene: TRBV7-3
CDR3 protein: ASRPTGGPSGYT

clone size: -
V gene: TRBV7-3
CDR3 protein: ASSLISSGSKREDHNEQF

clone size: -
V gene: TRBV5-4
CDR3 protein: ASSLNPGLAGVDEQF

clone size: -
V gene: TRBV9
CDR3 protein: ASTGHTGELF

clone size: -
V gene: TRBV28
CDR3 protein: ASRTWGGALADTQY

clone size: few
V gene: TRBV18
CDR3 protein: ASSPDSFGGQPQH

clone size: -
V gene: TRBV12-5
CDR3 protein: ASGLGVSGNTIY

clone size: -
V gene: TRBV9
CDR3 protein: ASSARPSASEQY

clone size: -
V gene: TRBV30
CDR3 protein: AWSPLAGGPNTQY

clone size: few
V gene: TRBV19
CDR3 protein: ATKRTGTSGELF

clone size: -
V gene: TRBV5-1
CDR3 protein: ASSLGADTGNTIY

clone size: once
V gene: TRBV28
CDR3 protein: ASSADMNTEAF

clone size: -
V gene: TRBV18
CDR3 protein: ASSPARGNEQF

clone size: -
V gene: TRBV19
CDR3 protein: ASRVESGRADTDTQY

clone size: -
V gene: TRBV30
CDR3 protein: AWSLSGRAGELF

clone size: -
V gene: TRBV28
CDR3 protein: ASIIGGAYTEAF

clone size: -
V gene: TRBV7-7
CDR3 protein: ASTKYLADGANEQF

clone size: -
V gene: TRBV5-1
CDR3 protein: ASSLEGTVGPQH

clone size: -
V gene: TRBV7-6
CDR3 protein: ASSFRGTGLYEQY

clone size: once
V gene: TRBV10-3
CDR3 protein: AISEDRGYNEQF

clone size: -
V gene: TRBV6-5
CDR3 protein: ASRRTTGELF

clone size: -
V gene: TRBV5-1
CDR3 protein: ASSRNGGVNTGELF